The present entry profiles one T cell receptor (beta chain) with its context. The data stem from a study of cytomegalovirus exposure and HLA in healthy donors. Study at large: Earlier work reported 90 million to 120 million unique TCR beta sequences from 150 million to 200 million T cells.

PCR employed 60 Vbeta and 13 Jbeta primers. Repertoires were generated with immunoSEQ multiplex PCR, while TCRdb's copy carries only in-frame clones and drops some. This table holds about 52,000 clones, less than 70% found once. The V gene end was trimmed by 0 bases and the J gene end by 7 bases; junction bases not matched to a gene: 8. CDR3 length: 15 amino acids. CDR1 and CDR2 from the germline V gene are LGHNT and FRNRAP. The source is a human donor in good health. This chain links TRBV12-5 with TRBJ1-1, with 7 positions matching TRBD1. Specimen: PBMCs. CDR3 coding DNA: TGTGCTAGTGGTTTGGTTCGGACAGGATCCGATGAAGCTTTCTTT. Its translation is CASGLVRTGSDEAFF.